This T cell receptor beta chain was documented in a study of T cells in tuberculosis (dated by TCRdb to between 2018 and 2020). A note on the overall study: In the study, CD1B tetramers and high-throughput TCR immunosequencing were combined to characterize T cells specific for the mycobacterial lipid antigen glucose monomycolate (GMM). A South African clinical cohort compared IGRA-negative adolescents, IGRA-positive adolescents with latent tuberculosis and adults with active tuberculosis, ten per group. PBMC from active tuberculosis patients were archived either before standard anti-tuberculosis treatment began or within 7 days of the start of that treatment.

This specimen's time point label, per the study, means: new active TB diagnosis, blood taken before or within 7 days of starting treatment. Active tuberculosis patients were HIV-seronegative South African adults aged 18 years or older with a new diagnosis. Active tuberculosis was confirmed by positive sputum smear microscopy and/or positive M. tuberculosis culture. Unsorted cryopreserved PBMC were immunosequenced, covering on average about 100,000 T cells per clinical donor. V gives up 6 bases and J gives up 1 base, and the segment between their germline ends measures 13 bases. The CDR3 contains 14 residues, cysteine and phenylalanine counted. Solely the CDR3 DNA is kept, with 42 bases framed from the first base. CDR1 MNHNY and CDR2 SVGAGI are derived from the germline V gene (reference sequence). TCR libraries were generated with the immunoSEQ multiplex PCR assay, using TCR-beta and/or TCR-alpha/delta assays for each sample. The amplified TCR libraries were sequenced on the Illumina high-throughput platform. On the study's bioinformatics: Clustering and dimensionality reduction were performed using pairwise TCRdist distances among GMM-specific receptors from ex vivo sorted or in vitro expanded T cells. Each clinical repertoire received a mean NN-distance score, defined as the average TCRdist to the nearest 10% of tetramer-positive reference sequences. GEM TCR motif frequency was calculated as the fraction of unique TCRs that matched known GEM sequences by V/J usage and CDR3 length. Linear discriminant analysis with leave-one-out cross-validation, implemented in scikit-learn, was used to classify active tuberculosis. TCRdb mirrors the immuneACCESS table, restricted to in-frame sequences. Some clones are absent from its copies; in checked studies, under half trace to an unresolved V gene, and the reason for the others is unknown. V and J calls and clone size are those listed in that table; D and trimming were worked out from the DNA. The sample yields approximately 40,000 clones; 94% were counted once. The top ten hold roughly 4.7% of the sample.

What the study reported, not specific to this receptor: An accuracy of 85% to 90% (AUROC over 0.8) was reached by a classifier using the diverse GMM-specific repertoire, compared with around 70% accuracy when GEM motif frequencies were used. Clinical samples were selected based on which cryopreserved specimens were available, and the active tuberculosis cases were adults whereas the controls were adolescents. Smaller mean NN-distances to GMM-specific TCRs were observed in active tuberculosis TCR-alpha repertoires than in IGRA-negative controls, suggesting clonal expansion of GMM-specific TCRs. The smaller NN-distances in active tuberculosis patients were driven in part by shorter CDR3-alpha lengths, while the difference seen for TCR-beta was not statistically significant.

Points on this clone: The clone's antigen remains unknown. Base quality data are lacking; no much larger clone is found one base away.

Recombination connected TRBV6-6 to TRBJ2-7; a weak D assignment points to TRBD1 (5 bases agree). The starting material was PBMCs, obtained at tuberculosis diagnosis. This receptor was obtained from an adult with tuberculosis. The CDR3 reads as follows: CASSTLTASYEQYF. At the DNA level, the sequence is TGTGCCAGCAGCACCCTGACAGCGTCCTACGAGCAGTACTTC.